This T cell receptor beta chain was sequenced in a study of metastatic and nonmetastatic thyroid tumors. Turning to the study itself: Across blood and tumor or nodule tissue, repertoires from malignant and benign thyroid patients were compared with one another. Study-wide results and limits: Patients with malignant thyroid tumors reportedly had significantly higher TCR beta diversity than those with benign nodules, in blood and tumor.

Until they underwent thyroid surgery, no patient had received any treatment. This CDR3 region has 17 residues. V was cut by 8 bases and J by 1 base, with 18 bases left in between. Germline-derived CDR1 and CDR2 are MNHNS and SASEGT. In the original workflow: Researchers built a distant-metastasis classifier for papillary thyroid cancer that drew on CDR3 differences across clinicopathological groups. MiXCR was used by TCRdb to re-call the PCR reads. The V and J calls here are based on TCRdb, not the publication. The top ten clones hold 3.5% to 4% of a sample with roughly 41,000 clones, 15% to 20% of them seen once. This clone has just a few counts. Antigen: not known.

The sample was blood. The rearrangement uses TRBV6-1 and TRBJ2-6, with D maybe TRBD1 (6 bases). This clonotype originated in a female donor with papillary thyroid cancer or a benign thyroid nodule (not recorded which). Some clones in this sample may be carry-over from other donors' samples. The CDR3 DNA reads TGTGCCAGCTCTACAGGGATCAGCGTATCTGGGGCCAACGTCCTGACTTTC. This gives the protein CASSTGISVSGANVLTF.